This is a list of T cell receptor beta chains from one sample in a study of vaccination and CD4 T cells after COVID-19. TCRdb called the PCR reads again in MiXCR, with one record for every CDR3 protein. The table shows roughly 30,000 distinct CDR3 sequences, with under 65% occurring only once. The sample here was CD4+ T cells from blood, taken about 7 months after SARS-CoV-2 vaccination. The receptor source for this set is a human donor who had recovered from COVID-19. The CDR3 runs from the conserved cysteine through the conserved F or W. Each record gives: V gene, J gene, CDR3 protein.

V: TRBV27
J: TRBJ2-2
CDR3: CASSLETVNTGELFF

V: TRBV20-1
J: TRBJ2-3
CDR3: CSARGGSRTDTQYF

V: TRBV28
J: TRBJ2-1
CDR3: CASSLVFSLGEGHNEQFF

V: TRBV7-6
J: TRBJ1-5
CDR3: CASSLEGGNSNQPQHF

V: TRBV24-1
J: TRBJ1-1
CDR3: CATSDRTGVNTEAFF

V: TRBV7-3
J: TRBJ2-3
CDR3: CASSLTGTITDTQYF

V: TRBV20-1
J: TRBJ2-5
CDR3: CSAKLVGQDQETQYF

V: TRBV7-3
J: TRBJ2-3
CDR3: CASSWGTSGTDTQYF

V: TRBV7-2
J: TRBJ1-2
CDR3: CASSLHRGQNGYTF

V: TRBV25-1
J: TRBJ2-3
CDR3: CASSEREGRWTDTQYF

V: TRBV6-2/TRBV6-3
J: TRBJ1-5
CDR3: CASHTTGAGQPQHF

V: TRBV21-1
J: TRBJ2-5
CDR3: CASSKAPLAGAPETQYF

V: TRBV7-2
J: TRBJ2-1
CDR3: CASSFKGPYNEQFF

V: TRBV6-1
J: TRBJ2-1
CDR3: CASRDRKNNEQFF

V: TRBV20-1
J: TRBJ1-2
CDR3: CSASMGQRSSYGYTF

V: TRBV27
J: TRBJ1-1
CDR3: CASRTSQGQNTEAFF

V: TRBV7-9
J: TRBJ1-1
CDR3: CASSLDSSPEAFF

V: TRBV20-1
J: TRBJ1-5
CDR3: CSARDLQGHQPQHF

V: TRBV6-1
J: TRBJ2-7
CDR3: CASKRGGSYEQYF

V: TRBV18
J: TRBJ2-5
CDR3: CASSPSLAGETQYF